This TCR beta chain was identified in a study of PD-1 blockade in classical Hodgkin lymphoma. Only in-frame clones appear in the TCRdb table, and some are missing; sequencing was by immunoSEQ multiplex PCR. The sample holds about 13,000 clones, roughly 87% seen once. Every single patient, without exception, relapsed after autologous stem cell transplantation, and brentuximab vedotin exposure varied. CDR1 is SEHNR and CDR2 is FQNEAQ in the germline V gene (reference sequence). The CDR3 is made up of 15 amino acids. The ends lost 3 bases at V and 7 bases at J; junction bases unmatched: 11. The chain employs TRBV7-9 and TRBJ2-7, with 8 nucleotides matching TRBD1. The TCR was taken from a human donor with classical Hodgkin lymphoma. This specimen consisted of peripheral blood mononuclear cells (PBMCs), obtained at baseline. This CDR3 reads CASSFPDRGTWEQYF. The CDR3 DNA reads TGTGCCAGCAGCTTCCCAGACAGGGGAACGTGGGAGCAGTACTTC.